One TCR beta chain is described in this entry. Germline V gene sequence: CDR1 MNHEY, CDR2 SMNVEV (reference sequence). The CDR3 runs to 15 residues. Germline trimming cut 6 bases from V and 2 bases from J; bases unmatched to any gene: 9. The data were obtained in a study of blood T cells in healthy people across ages. Alongside a J-beta primer mix, a sample-barcoded 5' primer served in a second PCR lasting roughly 6 to 12 cycles. A 12-random-nucleotide template-switch adaptor tagged each cDNA molecule. TCRdb reprocessed the 5' RACE reads via MiXCR and lists one record per CDR3 protein. Of about 1,400,000 distinct CDR3 sequences in the sample, around two fifths are singletons; the top ten hold less than 8%.

The rearrangement uses TRBV27 and TRBJ2-7, with 8 bases lining up with TRBD1. The sequence derives from a young woman in good health. Input material: blood. The CDR3 sequence: CASSYGTGRTYEQYF. For the CDR3, the DNA is TGTGCCAGCAGCTATGGGACAGGAAGGACCTACGAGCAGTACTTC.